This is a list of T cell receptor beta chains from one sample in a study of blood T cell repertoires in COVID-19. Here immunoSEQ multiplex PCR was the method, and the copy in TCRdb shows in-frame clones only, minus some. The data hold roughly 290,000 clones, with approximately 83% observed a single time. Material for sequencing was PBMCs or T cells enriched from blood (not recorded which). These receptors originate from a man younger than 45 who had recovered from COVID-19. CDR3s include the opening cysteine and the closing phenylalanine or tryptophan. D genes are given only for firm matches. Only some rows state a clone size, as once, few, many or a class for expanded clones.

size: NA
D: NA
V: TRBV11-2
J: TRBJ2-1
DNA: TGTGCCAGCAGCTTAGGGAGGGAGCACTACAATGAGCAGTTCTTC
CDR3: CASSLGREHYNEQFF

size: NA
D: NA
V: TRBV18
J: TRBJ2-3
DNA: TGTGCCAGCTCACTCACTGGGCGCACAGATACGCAGTATTTT
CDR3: CASSLTGRTDTQYF

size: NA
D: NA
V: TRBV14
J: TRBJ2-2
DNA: TGTGCCAGCAGCCAAGTAATACAGGCCTACACCGGGGAGCTGTTTTTT
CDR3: CASSQVIQAYTGELFF

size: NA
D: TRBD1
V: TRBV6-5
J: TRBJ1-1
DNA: TGTGCCAGCAGTACCGACAGGGGAGATGGTGAAGCTTTCTTT
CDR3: CASSTDRGDGEAFF

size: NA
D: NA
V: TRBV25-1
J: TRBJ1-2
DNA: TGTGCCAGCAGTGGCGGAAACTATGGCTACACCTTC
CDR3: CASSGGNYGYTF

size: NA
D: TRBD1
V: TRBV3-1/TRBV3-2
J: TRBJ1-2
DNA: TGTGCCAGCAGCCCAGACAGGGGACGCGGCTACACCTTC
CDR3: CASSPDRGRGYTF

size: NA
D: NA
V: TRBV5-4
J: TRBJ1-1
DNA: TGTGCCAGCGGGCCGGCGAACACTGAAGCTTTCTTT
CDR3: CASGPANTEAFF

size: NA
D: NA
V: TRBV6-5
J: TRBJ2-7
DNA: TGTGCCAGCAGTAGCCCCGGGCGAGGGTACGAGCAGTACTTC
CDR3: CASSSPGRGYEQYF

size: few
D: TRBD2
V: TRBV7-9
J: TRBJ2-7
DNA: TGTGCCAGCAGCTTATCGAATGGACTAGCGGCTGAGCAGTACTTC
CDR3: CASSLSNGLAAEQYF

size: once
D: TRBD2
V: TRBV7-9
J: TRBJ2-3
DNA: TGTGCCAGCAGCCACCGACTAGCGAACACAGATACGCAGTATTTT
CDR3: CASSHRLANTDTQYF

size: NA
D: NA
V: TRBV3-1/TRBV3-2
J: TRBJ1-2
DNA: TGTGCCAGCAGCCAAGCAGGGTACGGCTACACCTTC
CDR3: CASSQAGYGYTF

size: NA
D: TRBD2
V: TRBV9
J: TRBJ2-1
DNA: TGTGCCAGCAGCGTAGTTGGACTAGCCTACAATGAGCAGTTCTTC
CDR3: CASSVVGLAYNEQFF

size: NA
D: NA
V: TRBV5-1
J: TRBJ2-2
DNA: TGCGCCAGCAGCCATCCGGGTAGGAACACCGGGGAGCTGTTTTTT
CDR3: CASSHPGRNTGELFF

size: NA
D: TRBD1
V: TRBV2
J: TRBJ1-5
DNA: TGTGCCAGCAGTCCGGGACAGGGCCAGCCCCAGCATTTT
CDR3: CASSPGQGQPQHF

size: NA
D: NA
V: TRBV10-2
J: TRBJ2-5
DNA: TGCGCCAGTCGGGACTCTGGGACGGGGGAGACCCAGTACTTC
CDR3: CASRDSGTGETQYF

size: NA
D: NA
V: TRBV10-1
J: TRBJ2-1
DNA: TGCGCCAGCAGTGAGAGGGGCCAGGGCAATGAGCAGTTCTTC
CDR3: CASSERGQGNEQFF

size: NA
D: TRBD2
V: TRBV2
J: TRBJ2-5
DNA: TGTGCCAGCAGTGATGTGGGAGGGCAAGAGACCCAGTACTTC
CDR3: CASSDVGGQETQYF

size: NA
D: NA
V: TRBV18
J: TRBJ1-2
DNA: TGTGCCAGCTCAAGCCAGGGGAAAGATGGCTACACCTTC
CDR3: CASSSQGKDGYTF

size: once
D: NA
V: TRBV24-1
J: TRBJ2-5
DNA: TGTGCCACCAGTGATTATAGCCAAGAGACCCAGTACTTC
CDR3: CATSDYSQETQYF

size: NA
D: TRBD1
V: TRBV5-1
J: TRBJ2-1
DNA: TGCGCCAGCAGCTTCCGACAGGGGAGCAATGAGCAGTTCTTC
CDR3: CASSFRQGSNEQFF

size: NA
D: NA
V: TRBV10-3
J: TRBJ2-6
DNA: TGTGCCATCAGTGAGTCGAGACAACTCTCTGGGGCCAACGTCCTGACTTTC
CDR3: CAISESRQLSGANVLTF

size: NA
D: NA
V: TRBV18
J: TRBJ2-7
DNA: TGTGCCAGCTCACCGCTAAGGTCGGGCCAGGGTCAGGACGAGCAGTACTTC
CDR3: CASSPLRSGQGQDEQYF

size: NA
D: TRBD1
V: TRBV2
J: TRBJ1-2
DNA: TGTGCCAGCAGTGAAAGGACAGGGGGCGGCTATGGCTACACCTTC
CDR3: CASSERTGGGYGYTF

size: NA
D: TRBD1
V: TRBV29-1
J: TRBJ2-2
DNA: TGCAGCGTTGGGACAGGGGGGCGGGAGCTGTTTTTT
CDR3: CSVGTGGRELFF

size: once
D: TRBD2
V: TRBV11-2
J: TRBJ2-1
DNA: TGTGCCAGCAGTTTTTTCATAGCGGGGGGTATCAATGAGCAGTTCTTC
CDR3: CASSFFIAGGINEQFF

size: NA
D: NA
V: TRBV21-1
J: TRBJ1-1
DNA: TGTGCCAGCAGCAAAGCCCCGGGAGGGGGCGAGGGCGGGCGGACTGAAGCTTTCTTT
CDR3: CASSKAPGGGEGGRTEAFF

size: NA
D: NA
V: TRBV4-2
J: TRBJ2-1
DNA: TGTGCCAGCAGCCAACGCGGGGCGGGGCGCGGGGTTAATGAGCAGTTCTTC
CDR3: CASSQRGAGRGVNEQFF

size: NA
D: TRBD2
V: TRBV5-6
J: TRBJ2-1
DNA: TGTGCCAGCAGCTGGACTAGCGGGGGGCGCTACAATGAGCAGTTCTTC
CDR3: CASSWTSGGRYNEQFF

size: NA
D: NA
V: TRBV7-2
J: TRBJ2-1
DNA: TGTGCCAGCAGCTGGGGGGTCCTCTACAATGAGCAGTTCTTC
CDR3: CASSWGVLYNEQFF

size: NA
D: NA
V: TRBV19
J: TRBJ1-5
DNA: TGTGCCAGTAGTCTCTCCGGTGGGAGTCAGCCCCAGCATTTT
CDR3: CASSLSGGSQPQHF

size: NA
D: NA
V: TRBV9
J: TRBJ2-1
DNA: TGTGCCAGCAGCCGCGATCAGACTTTCCTCTACAATGAGCAGTTCTTC
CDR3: CASSRDQTFLYNEQFF

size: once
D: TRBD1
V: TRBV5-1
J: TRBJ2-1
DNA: TGCGCCAGCAATCTACAGGGGGCTTGGAATGAGCAGTTCTTC
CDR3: CASNLQGAWNEQFF

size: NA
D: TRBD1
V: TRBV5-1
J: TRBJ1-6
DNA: TGCGCCAGCAGCTTACGAGGGGGCGATTCACCCCTCCACTTT
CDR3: CASSLRGGDSPLHF

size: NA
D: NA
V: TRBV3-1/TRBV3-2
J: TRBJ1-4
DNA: TGTGCCAGCAGCCCATCGAGACTACCTAATGAAAAACTGTTTTTT
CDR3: CASSPSRLPNEKLFF

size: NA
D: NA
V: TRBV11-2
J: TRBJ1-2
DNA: TGTGCCAGCAGCTCTCAGGCCGGGGGTGGCTACACCTTC
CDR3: CASSSQAGGGYTF

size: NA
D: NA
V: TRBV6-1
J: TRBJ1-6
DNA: TGTGCCAGCAGTGAAGAATTCGTACCAGGGCTGAATTCACCCCTCCACTTT
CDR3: CASSEEFVPGLNSPLHF

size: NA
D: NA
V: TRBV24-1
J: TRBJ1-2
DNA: TGTGCCACCAGTGACGACAGCAGCTATGGCTACACCTTC
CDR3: CATSDDSSYGYTF

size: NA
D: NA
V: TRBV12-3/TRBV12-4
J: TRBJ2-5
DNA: TGTGCCAGCAGTTTAAGCGGAGGGGAGACCCAGTACTTC
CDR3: CASSLSGGETQYF

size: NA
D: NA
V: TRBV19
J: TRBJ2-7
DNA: TGTGCCAGTAGTATACAGGGGGGTTCCTACGAGCAGTACTTC
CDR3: CASSIQGGSYEQYF

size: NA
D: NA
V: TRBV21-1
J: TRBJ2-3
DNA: TGTGCCAGCCCTCTGAGGCGCCCTTTACCAGATACGCAGTATTTT
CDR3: CASPLRRPLPDTQYF

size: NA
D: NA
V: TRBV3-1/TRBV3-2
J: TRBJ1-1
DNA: TGTGCCAGCAGCCGGAGCACTGAAGCTTTCTTT
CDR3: CASSRSTEAFF

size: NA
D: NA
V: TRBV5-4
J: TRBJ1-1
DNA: TGTGCCAGCAGCTACCGGGACACGAACACTGAAGCTTTCTTT
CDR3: CASSYRDTNTEAFF

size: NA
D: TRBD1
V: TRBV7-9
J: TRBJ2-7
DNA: TGTGCCAGCAGCTCCTCCGGGACAGGGTCCCACGAGCAGTACTTC
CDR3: CASSSSGTGSHEQYF

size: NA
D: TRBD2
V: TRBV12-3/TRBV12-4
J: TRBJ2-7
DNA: TGTGCCACCTCAAGACTAGCGGGGGAGCAGTACTTC
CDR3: CATSRLAGEQYF

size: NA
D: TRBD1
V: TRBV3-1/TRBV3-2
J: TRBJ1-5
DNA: TGTGCCAGCAGCCAAGATCCTCGGACAGGGGGCAATCAGCCCCAGCATTTT
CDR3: CASSQDPRTGGNQPQHF

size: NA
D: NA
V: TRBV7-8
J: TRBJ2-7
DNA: TGTGCCAGCAGCTTAGCTTCGGTGTTTTCGGGGGTTACCTACGAGCAGTACTTC
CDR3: CASSLASVFSGVTYEQYF

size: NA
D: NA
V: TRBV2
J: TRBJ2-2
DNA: TGTGCCAGCAAAGGGGCGACGAACACCGGGGAGCTGTTTTTT
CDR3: CASKGATNTGELFF

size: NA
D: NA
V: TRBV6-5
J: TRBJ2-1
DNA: TGTGCCAGCAGGACGGGGGGCCCTTACAATGAGCAGTTCTTC
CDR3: CASRTGGPYNEQFF

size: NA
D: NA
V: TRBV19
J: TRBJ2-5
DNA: TGTGCCAGTAGCCCCAGGGAAGAGACCCAGTACTTC
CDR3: CASSPREETQYF

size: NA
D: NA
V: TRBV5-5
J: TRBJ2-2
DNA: TGTGCCAGCAGCTTGGCGGCAGGATGGAACACCGGGGAGCTGTTTTTT
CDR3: CASSLAAGWNTGELFF